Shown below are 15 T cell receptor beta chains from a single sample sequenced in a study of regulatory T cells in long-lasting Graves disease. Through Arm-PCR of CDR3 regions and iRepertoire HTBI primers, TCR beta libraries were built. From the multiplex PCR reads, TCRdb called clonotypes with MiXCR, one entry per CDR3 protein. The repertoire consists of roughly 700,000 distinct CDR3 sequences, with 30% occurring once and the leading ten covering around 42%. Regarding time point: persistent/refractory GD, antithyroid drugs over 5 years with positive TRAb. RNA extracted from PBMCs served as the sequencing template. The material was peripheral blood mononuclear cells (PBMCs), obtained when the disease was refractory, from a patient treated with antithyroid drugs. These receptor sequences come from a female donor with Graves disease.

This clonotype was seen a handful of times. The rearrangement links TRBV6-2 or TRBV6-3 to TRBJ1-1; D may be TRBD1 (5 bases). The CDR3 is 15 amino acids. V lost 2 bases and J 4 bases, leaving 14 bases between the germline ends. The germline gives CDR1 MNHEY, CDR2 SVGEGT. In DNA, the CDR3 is TGTGCCAGCAGTTACCTACATCAGGGTACCACTGAAGCTTTCTTT. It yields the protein CASSYLHQGTTEAFF.

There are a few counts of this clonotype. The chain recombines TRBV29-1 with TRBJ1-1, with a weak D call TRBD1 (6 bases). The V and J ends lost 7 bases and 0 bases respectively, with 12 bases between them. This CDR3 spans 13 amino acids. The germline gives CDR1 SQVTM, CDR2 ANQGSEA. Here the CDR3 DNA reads TGCAGCGCCCTAAGGGACATGAACACTGAAGCTTTCTTT. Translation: CSALRDMNTEAFF.

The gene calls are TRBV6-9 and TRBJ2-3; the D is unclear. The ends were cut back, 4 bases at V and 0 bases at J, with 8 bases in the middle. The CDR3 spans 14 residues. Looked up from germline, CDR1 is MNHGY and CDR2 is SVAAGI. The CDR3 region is CASSSLGSTDTQYF. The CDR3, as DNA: TGTGCCAGCAGTTCCCTAGGGAGCACAGATACGCAGTATTTT.

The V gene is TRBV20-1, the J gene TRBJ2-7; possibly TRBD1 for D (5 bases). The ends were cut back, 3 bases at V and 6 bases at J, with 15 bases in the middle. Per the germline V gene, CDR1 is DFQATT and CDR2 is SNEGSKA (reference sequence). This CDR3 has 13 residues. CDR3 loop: CSARVSGLVEQYF. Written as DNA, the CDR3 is TGCAGTGCTAGGGTGTCAGGGCTTGTCGAGCAGTACTTC.

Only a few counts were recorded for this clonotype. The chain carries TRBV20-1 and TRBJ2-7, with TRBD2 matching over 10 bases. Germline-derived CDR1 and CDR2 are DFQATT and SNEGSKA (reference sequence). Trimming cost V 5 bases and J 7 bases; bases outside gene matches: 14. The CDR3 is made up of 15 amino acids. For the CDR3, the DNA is TGCAGTGCTCTTCCGGGACTAGCGCCTTTTGAGGAGCAGTACTTC. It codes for CSALPGLAPFEEQYF.

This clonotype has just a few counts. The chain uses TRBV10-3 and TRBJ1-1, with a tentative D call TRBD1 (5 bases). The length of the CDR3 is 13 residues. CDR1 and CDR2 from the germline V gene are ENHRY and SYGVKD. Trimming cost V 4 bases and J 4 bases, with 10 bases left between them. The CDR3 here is CAISGGFVTEAFF. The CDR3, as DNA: TGTGCCATCAGTGGGGGGTTTGTCACTGAAGCTTTCTTT.

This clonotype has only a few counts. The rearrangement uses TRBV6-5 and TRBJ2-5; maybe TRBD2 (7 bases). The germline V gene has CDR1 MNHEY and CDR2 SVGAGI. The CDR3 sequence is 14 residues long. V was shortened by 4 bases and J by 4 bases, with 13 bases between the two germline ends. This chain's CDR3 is CASSSTRGAETQYF. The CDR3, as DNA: TGTGCCAGCAGTTCTACACGGGGGGCAGAGACCCAGTACTTC.

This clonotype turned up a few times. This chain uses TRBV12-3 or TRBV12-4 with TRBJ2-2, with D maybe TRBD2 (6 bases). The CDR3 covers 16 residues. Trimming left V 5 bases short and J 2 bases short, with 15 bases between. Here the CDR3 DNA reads TGTGCCAGCAGTAGTTCGTGGCGGGAAAACACCGGGGAGCTGTTTTTT. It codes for CASSSSWRENTGELFF.

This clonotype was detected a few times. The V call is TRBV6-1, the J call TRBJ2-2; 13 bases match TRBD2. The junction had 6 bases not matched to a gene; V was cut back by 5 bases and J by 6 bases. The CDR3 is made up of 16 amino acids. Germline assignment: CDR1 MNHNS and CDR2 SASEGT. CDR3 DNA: TGTGCCAGCAGTCACGGGACTAGCGGGACCGCCGGGGAGCTGTTTTTT. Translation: CASSHGTSGTAGELFF.

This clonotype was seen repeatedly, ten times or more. CDR3 bases: TGTGCCAGCAGTTACGGCGTCAATAAGCTCTACGAGCAGTACTTC. It translates to CASSYGVNKLYEQYF. The V call is TRBV6-5, the J call TRBJ2-7; D call uncertain. The germline CDR1 and CDR2 sequences are MNHEY and SVGAGI. The ends were cut back, 2 bases at V and 3 bases at J, with 14 bases in the middle. The CDR3 has 15 residues.

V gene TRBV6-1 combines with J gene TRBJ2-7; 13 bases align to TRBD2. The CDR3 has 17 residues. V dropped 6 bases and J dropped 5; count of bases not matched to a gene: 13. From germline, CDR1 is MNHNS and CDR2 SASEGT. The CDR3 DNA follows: TGTGCCAGCAGACGGACTAGCGGGAGACCACAGGTTGACGAGCAGTACTTC. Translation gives CASRRTSGRPQVDEQYF.

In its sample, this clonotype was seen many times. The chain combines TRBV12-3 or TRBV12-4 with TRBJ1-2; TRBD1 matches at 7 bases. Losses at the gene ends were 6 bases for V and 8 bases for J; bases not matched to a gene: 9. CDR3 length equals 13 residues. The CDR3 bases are TGTGCCAGCAGGCAGACAGGGCAAGGAGGCTACACCTTC. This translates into CASRQTGQGGYTF.

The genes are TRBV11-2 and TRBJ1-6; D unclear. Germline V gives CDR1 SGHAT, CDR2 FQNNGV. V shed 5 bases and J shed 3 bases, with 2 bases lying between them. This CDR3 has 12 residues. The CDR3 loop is CASSVYNSPLHF. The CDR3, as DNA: TGTGCCAGCAGCGTCTATAATTCACCCCTCCACTTT.

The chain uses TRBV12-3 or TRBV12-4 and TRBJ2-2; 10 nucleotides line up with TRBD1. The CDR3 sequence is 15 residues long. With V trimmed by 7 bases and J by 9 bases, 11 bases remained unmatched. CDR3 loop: CASTRQGANNRELFF. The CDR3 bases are TGTGCCAGCACCCGACAGGGGGCGAATAATCGGGAGCTGTTTTTT.

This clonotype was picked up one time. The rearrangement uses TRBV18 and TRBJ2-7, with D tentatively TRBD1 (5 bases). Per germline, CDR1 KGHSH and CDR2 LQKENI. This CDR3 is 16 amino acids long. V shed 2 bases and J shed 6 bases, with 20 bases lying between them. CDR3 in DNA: TGTGCCAGCTCACCAAGGGGTGGGTTGGTCTCGACCGAGCAGTACTTC. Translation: CASSPRGGLVSTEQYF.